This entry lists 20 T cell receptor beta chains sequenced from one sample in a study of cytomegalovirus exposure and HLA in healthy donors. The data were produced by immunoSEQ multiplex PCR, yet TCRdb's version contains in-frame clones alone and is incomplete. The sample holds about 130,000 clones, approximately 94% seen once. The sample comprised PBMCs. These receptors were taken from a man between 18 and 29 years old in good health and CMV-seropositive.

The genes are TRBV28 and TRBJ2-1, with 13 bases aligning to TRBD2. This CDR3 is 15 amino acids long. The junction had 3 bases not matched to a gene; V was cut back by 5 bases and J by 5 bases. Germline CDR1 is MDHEN and CDR2 is SYDVKM. CDR3 sequence (DNA): TGTGCCAGCAGTCTCGGACTAGCGGGGGACAATGAGCAGTTCTTC. This codes for CASSLGLAGDNEQFF.

The chain carries TRBV9 and TRBJ2-7; D perhaps matches TRBD2 (6 bases). V lost 0 bases and J 2 bases, leaving 15 bases between the germline ends. The CDR3 spans 16 residues. Germline V gene sequence: CDR1 SGDLS, CDR2 YYNGEE. The CDR3 region has the DNA TGTGCCAGCAGCGTAGAGGTCGGCGGGGCCCCCTACGAGCAGTACTTC. Its protein product is CASSVEVGGAPYEQYF.

The chain employs TRBV6-1 and TRBJ2-3, with D uncertain. This CDR3 comprises 17 residues. Germline CDR1 reads MNHNS; CDR2 reads SASEGT. The V end was cut by 0 bases, the J end by 0 bases, with 13 bases between. CDR3 loop: CASSEAARRSSTDTQYF. CDR3 nucleotides: TGTGCCAGCAGTGAAGCGGCCCGCCGCTCTAGCACAGATACGCAGTATTTT.

The chain links TRBV5-4 to TRBJ2-1, with D possibly being TRBD1 (6 bases). Looked up from germline, CDR1 is SGHNT and CDR2 is YYREEE (reference sequence). The V gene lost 0 bases and the J gene lost 4 bases, with 11 bases spanning the gap. The CDR3 has 15 amino acids. In nucleotides, the CDR3 is TGTGCCAGCAGCTTGGGAGGGGGTCGATACAATGAGCAGTTCTTC. Translation: CASSLGGGRYNEQFF. The whole variable domain, filled in from reference TRBV5-4 and TRBJ2-1, reads ETGVTQSPTHLIKTRGQQVTLRCSSQSGHNTVSWYQQALGQGPQFIFQYYREEENGRGNFPPRFSGLQFPNYSSELNVNALELDDSALYLCASSLGGGRYNEQFFGPGTRLTVL.

Concerning this clone: Other DNA sequences of this sample code for an identical CDR3. This rearrangement joins TRBV27 to TRBJ1-1; D gene ambiguous. The CDR3 extends over 13 amino acids. V lost 3 bases to trimming and J lost 4 bases, with 9 bases between them. Germline lookup yields CDR1 MNHEY and CDR2 SMNVEV (reference sequence). CDR3 bases: TGTGCCAGCAGTTTGGGAGTGGGCACTGAAGCTTTCTTT. It codes for CASSLGVGTEAFF.

The rearrangement links TRBV18 to TRBJ2-1; 9 bases align to TRBD2. Looked up from germline, CDR1 is KGHSH and CDR2 is LQKENI. The CDR3 loop spans 18 amino acids. The junction had 16 bases not matched to a gene; V was cut back by 2 bases and J by 8 bases. This chain's CDR3 is CASSPSARVAGVGDEQFF. Here the CDR3 DNA reads TGTGCCAGCTCACCATCGGCTCGGGTAGCGGGAGTAGGGGATGAGCAGTTCTTC.

V usage is TRBV7-9 and J usage is TRBJ2-5; D perhaps matches TRBD1 (5 bases). The V end was cut by 3 bases, the J end by 1 base, with 6 bases between. Germline-derived CDR1 and CDR2 are SEHNR and FQNEAQ (reference sequence). The CDR3 loop spans 13 amino acids. CDR3 bases: TGTGCCAGCAGCTTCGACAGCCAAGAGACCCAGTACTTC. As protein: CASSFDSQETQYF.

The rearrangement uses TRBV5-1 and TRBJ2-1; D is possibly TRBD1 (6 bases). Germline V gives CDR1 SGHRS, CDR2 YFSETQ. Trimming shortened V by 4 bases and J by 7 bases, and 15 bases separated the two germline ends. The CDR3 totals 14 residues. For the CDR3, the DNA is TGCGCCAGCAGCCCTCGGACAGAGTATAATGAGCAGTTCTTC. Translation gives CASSPRTEYNEQFF.

The V gene is TRBV6-6, the J gene TRBJ2-7, with TRBD1 matching over 10 bases. The CDR3 runs 14 residues. Germline V gene data show CDR1 as MNHNY and CDR2 as SVGAGI (reference sequence). After removal of 6 bases from V and 5 bases from J, the junction contained 7 bases not matched to a gene. The CDR3 DNA follows: TGTGCCAGCAGGAGGGGGACAGGGGTCCACGAGCAGTACTTC. This translates into CASRRGTGVHEQYF.

The gene calls are TRBV5-1 and TRBJ1-2, with 8 bases aligning to TRBD1. This CDR3 is 17 amino acids long. Looked up from germline, CDR1 is SGHRS and CDR2 is YFSETQ. Trimming removed 0 bases from V and 3 bases from J; junction bases left unmatched: 10. CDR3 in amino acids: CASSLAPAGGADYGYTF. CDR3 nucleotides: TGCGCCAGCAGCTTGGCCCCCGCAGGGGGCGCCGACTATGGCTACACCTTC.

This clone came up many times. Other DNA sequences in this sample translate to the same CDR3. This chain links TRBV5-1 with TRBJ1-1; 8 nucleotides agree with TRBD1. V was clipped by 7 bases and J by 1 base; unmatched bases: 6. This CDR3 spans 14 amino acids. From germline, CDR1 is SGHRS and CDR2 YFSETQ. The CDR3 is CASSPGTGNTEAFF. Here the CDR3 DNA reads TGCGCCAGCTCGCCCGGGACAGGGAACACTGAAGCTTTCTTT.

This chain joins TRBV5-1 and TRBJ1-2; perhaps TRBD1 as D (6 bases). Germline CDR1 reads SGHRS; CDR2 reads YFSETQ. V was cut by 0 bases and J by 3 bases, with 15 bases left in between. The CDR3 spans 16 residues. For the CDR3, the DNA is TGCGCCAGCAGCTTGGATTCGCAGGGGCGGGACTATGGCTACACCTTC. Encoded protein: CASSLDSQGRDYGYTF.

The V call is TRBV7-2, the J call TRBJ1-5; the match to TRBD1 covers 7 bases. Trimming at V came to 2 bases and at J to 8 bases, leaving 6 bases not matched to a gene. The V gene's germline CDR1 is SGHTA and CDR2 FQGNSA. CDR3 length equals 14 residues. In DNA, the CDR3 is TGTGCCAGCAGCTTATTTACAGGGGTAAAGCCCCAGCATTTT. Its translation: CASSLFTGVKPQHF.

The chain is built from TRBV11-2 and TRBJ2-3; 16 nucleotides align to TRBD2. Per the germline V gene, CDR1 is SGHAT and CDR2 is FQNNGV. CDR3 length equals 19 residues. The V gene end was trimmed by 5 bases and the J gene end by 0 bases; junction bases not matched to a gene: 8. The CDR3 loop is CASSDSGTSGRESTDTQYF. The CDR3 DNA reads TGTGCCAGCAGCGATTCCGGGACTAGCGGGAGGGAGAGCACAGATACGCAGTATTTT.

This rearrangement joins TRBV5-8 to TRBJ2-2, with 7 bases fitting TRBD2. The germline V gene has CDR1 SGHTS and CDR2 YDEGEE. The CDR3 has 15 amino acids. V shed 3 bases, J shed 5 bases, and the junction held 7 bases outside the gene matches. CDR3 amino acids: CASSSGRGVTGELFF. The CDR3 nucleotides read TGTGCCAGCAGCTCGGGACGGGGGGTTACCGGGGAGCTGTTTTTT.

The chain employs TRBV28 and TRBJ2-3, with D maybe TRBD1 (5 bases). The CDR3 has 14 amino acids. Trimming left V 5 bases short and J 1 base short, with 10 bases between. The germline gives CDR1 MDHEN, CDR2 SYDVKM. The CDR3: CASSLTTGTDTQYF. In nucleotides, the CDR3 is TGTGCCAGCAGTCTCACGACAGGCACAGATACGCAGTATTTT.

The rearrangement joins TRBV5-1 to TRBJ2-5, with 10 bases identical to TRBD2. Looked up from germline, CDR1 is SGHRS and CDR2 is YFSETQ. CDR3 size: 16 residues. The V segment lost 6 bases and the J segment 2 bases; nucleotides outside the gene matches: 10. The CDR3 loop reads CASTSGSPTPQETQYF. The CDR3 region has the DNA TGCGCCAGCACTAGCGGGAGTCCTACGCCGCAAGAGACCCAGTACTTC.

This clone was picked up one time. The V and J genes are TRBV5-1 and TRBJ1-6; unclear D gene. Deletions cut 0 bases from V and 4 bases from J, with 5 bases between. Germline V lookup: CDR1 SGHRS, CDR2 YFSETQ. This CDR3 region has 14 residues. The CDR3 loop reads CASSLGSYNSPLHF. CDR3 sequence (DNA): TGCGCCAGCAGCTTGGGCAGTTATAATTCACCCCTCCACTTT.

The table lists this clone with a count of one. V usage is TRBV29-1 and J usage is TRBJ1-2; D gene ambiguous. Trimming pared 4 bases from V and 6 bases from J, leaving 6 bases between. Germline V CDR1 and CDR2: SQVTM, ANQGSEA. The CDR3 is made up of 10 amino acids. CDR3 coding DNA: TGCAGCGTTGTTTCGGATGGCTACACCTTC. Its protein is CSVVSDGYTF.

V usage is TRBV28 and J usage is TRBJ1-1, with 7 positions matching TRBD1. Per germline, CDR1 MDHEN and CDR2 SYDVKM. This CDR3 comprises 19 residues. J gave up 3 bases and V 5 bases, and 21 bases lay outside the gene matches. The CDR3 sequence: CASSPPGQYFLLRDTEAFF. The CDR3 DNA is TGTGCCAGCAGTCCACCGGGACAGTACTTCCTTCTTAGGGACACTGAAGCTTTCTTT. The complete variable domain, with remaining parts taken from reference TRBV28 and TRBJ1-1, reads DVKVTQSSRYLVKRTGEKVFLECVQDMDHENMFWYRQDPGLGLRLIYFSYDVKMKEKGDIPEGYSVSREKKERFSLILESASTNQTSMYLCASSPPGQYFLLRDTEAFFGQGTRLTVV.